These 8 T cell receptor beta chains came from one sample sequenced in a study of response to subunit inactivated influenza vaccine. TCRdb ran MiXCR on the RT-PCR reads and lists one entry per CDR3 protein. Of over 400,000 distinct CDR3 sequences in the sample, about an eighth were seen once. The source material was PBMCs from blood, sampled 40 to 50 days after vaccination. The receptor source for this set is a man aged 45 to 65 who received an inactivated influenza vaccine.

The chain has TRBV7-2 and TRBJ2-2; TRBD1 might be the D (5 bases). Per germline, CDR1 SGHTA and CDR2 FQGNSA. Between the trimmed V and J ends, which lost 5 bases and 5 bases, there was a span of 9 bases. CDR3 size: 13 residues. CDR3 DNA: TGTGCCAGCAGCCCGACAGCAACCGGGGAGCTGTTTTTT. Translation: CASSPTATGELFF.

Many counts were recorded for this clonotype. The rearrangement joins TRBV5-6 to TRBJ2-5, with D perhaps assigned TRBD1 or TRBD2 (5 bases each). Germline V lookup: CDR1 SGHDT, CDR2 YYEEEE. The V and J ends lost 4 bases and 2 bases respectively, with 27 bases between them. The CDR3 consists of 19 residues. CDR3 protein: CASSGGTAASLSIQETQYF. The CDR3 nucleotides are TGTGCCAGCAGCGGTGGGACGGCAGCCTCCCTCTCTATTCAAGAGACCCAGTACTTC.

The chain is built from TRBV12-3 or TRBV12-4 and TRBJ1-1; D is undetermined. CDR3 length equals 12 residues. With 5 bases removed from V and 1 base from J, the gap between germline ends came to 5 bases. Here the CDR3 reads CASSLKNTEAFF. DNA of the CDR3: TGTGCCAGCAGTCTAAAGAACACTGAAGCTTTCTTT.

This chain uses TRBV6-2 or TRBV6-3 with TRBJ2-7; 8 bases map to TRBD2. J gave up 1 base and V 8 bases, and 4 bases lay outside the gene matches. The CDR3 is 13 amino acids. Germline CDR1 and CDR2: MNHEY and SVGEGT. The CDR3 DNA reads TGTGCCAGCTCTGGCGGGGGGTCCTACGAGCAGTACTTC. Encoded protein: CASSGGGSYEQYF.

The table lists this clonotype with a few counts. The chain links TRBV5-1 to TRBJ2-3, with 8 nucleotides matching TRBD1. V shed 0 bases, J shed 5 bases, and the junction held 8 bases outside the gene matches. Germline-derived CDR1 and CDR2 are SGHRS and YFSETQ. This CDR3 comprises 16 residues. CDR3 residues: CASSLAGQGSQDTQYF. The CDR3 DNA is TGCGCCAGCAGCTTGGCCGGACAGGGTAGTCAAGATACGCAGTATTTT.

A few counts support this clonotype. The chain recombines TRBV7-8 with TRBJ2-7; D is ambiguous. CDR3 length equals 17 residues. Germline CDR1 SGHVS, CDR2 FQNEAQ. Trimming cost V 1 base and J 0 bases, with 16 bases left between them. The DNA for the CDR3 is TGTGCCAGCAGCTTAGTCGGTTTAAGGTTACGCTCCTACGAGCAGTACTTC. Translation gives CASSLVGLRLRSYEQYF.

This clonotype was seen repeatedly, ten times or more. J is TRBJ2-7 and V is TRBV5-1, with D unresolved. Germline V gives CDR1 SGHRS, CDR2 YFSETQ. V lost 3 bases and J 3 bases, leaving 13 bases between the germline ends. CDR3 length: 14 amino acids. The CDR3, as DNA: TGCGCCAGCAGCTCGACCGGGCCTAACTACGAGCAGTACTTC. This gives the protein CASSSTGPNYEQYF.

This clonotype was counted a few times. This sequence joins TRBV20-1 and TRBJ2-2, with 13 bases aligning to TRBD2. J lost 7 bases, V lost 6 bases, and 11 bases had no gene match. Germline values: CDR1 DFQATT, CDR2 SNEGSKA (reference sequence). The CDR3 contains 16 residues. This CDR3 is CSAQRLAGGPLGELFF. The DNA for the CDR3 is TGCAGTGCCCAGCGACTAGCGGGAGGCCCCCTCGGGGAGCTGTTTTTT.